This TCR beta chain was documented in a study of cytomegalovirus exposure and HLA in healthy donors. PCR amplification relied on 60 Vbeta primers (plus 13 Jbeta primers). TCRdb keeps only in-frame clones here, not all; method: immunoSEQ multiplex PCR. The sample has around 150,000 clones; 79% are singletons. This clone showed up just a few times. The length of the CDR3 is 20 residues. Germline CDR1 reads LNHDA; CDR2 reads SQIVND (reference sequence). The V gene lost 6 bases and the J gene lost 2 bases, with 26 bases spanning the gap. This receptor was obtained from a man between 45 and 60 years old in good health and CMV-seropositive. Material: PBMCs. This chain connects TRBV19 to TRBJ2-6; a possible D gene is TRBD1 (6 bases). The CDR3 DNA is TGTGCCAGTAGCCCGCTGTGGGGGCCCAAATTAAACGCTGGGGCCAACGTCCTGACTTTC. Protein: CASSPLWGPKLNAGANVLTF.